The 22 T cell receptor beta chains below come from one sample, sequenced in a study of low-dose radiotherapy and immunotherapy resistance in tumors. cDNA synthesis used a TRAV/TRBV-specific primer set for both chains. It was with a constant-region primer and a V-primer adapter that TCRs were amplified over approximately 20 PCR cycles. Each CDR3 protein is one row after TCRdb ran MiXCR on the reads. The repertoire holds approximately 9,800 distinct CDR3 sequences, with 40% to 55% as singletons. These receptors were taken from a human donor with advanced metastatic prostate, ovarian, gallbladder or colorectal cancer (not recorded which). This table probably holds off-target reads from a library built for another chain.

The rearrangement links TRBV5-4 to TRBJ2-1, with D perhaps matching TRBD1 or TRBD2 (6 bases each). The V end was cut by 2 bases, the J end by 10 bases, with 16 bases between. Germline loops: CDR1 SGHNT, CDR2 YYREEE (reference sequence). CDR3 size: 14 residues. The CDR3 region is CASSLELGGGEQFF. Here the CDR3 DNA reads TGTGCCAGCAGCTTAGAGCTCGGGGGCGGGGAGCAGTTCTTC.

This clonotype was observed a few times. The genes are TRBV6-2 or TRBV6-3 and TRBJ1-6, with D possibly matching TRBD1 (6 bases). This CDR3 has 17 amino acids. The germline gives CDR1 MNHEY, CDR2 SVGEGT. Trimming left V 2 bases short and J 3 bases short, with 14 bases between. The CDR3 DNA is TGTGCCAGCAGTTACCTCAAGACAGGAATCTATAATTCACCCCTCCACTTT. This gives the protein CASSYLKTGIYNSPLHF.

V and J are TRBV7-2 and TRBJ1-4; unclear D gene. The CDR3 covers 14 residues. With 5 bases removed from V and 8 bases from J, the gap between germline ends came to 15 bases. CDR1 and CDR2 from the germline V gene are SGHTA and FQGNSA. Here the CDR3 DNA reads TGTGCCAGCAGCCTCCCCCTGGGAGGGGAAAAACTGTTTTTT. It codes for CASSLPLGGEKLFF. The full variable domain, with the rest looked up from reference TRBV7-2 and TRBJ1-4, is GAGVSQSPSNKVTEKGKDVELRCDPISGHTALYWYRQSLGQGLEFLIYFQGNSAPDKSGLPSDRFSAERTGGSVSTLTIQRTQQEDSAVYLCASSLPLGGEKLFFGSGTQLSVL.

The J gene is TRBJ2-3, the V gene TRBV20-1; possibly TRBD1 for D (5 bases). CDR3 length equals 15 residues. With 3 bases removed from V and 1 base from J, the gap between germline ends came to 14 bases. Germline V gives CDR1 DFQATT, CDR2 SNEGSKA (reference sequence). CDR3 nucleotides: TGCAGTGCTAGTAGGGGCGCGTCTGGCACAGATACGCAGTATTTT. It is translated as CSASRGASGTDTQYF.

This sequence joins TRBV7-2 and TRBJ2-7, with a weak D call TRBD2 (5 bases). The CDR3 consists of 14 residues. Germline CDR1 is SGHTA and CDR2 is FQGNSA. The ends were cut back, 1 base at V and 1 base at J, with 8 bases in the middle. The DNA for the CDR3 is TGTGCCAGCAGCTTAGTTTCGGGGTCCTACGAGCAGTACTTC. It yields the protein CASSLVSGSYEQYF.

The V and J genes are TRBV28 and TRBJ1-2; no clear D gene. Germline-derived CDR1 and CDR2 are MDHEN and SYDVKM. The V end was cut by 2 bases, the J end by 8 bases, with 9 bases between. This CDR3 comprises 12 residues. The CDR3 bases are TGTGCCAGCAGTTTAAGACCCGGGGGCTACACCTTC. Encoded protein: CASSLRPGGYTF.

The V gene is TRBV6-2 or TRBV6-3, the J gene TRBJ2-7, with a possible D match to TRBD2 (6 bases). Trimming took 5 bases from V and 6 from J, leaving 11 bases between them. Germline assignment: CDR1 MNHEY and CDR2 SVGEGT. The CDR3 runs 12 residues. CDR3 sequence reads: CASSDAGREQYF. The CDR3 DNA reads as TGTGCCAGCAGTGACGCGGGACGCGAGCAGTACTTC.

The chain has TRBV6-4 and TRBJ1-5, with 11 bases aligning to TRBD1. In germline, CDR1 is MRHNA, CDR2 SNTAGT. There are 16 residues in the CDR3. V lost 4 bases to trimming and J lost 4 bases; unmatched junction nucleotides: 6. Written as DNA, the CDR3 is TGTGCCAGCAGTGCCTTGGACAGGGGGCGGAATCAGCCCCAGCATTTT. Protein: CASSALDRGRNQPQHF.

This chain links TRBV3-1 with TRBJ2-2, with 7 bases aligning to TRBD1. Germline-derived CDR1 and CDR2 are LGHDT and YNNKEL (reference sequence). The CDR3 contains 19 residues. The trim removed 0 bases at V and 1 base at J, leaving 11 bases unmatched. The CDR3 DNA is TGTGCCAGCAGCCAAGAGGACAGGACCTACAGGAGGAACACCGGGGAGCTGTTTTTT. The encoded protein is CASSQEDRTYRRNTGELFF.

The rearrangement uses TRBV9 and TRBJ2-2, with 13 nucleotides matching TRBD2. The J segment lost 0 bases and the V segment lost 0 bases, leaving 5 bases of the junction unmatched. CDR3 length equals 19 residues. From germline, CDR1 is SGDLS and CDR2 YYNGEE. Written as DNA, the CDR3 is TGTGCCAGCAGCGTAGTTCCACTAGCGGGAGGGCCGAACACCGGGGAGCTGTTTTTT. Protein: CASSVVPLAGGPNTGELFF.

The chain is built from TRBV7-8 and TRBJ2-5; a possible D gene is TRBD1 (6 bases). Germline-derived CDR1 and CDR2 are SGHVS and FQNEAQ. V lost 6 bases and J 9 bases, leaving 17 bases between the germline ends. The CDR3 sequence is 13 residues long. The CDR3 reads CASSSGTLLAQYF. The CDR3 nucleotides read TGTGCCAGCAGTTCTGGGACACTGCTGGCCCAGTACTTC. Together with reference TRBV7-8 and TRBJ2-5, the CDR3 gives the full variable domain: GAGVSQSPRYKVAKRGQDVALRCDPISGHVSLFWYQQALGQGPEFLTYFQNEAQLDKSGLPSDRFFAERPEGSVSTLKIQRTQQEDSAVYLCASSSGTLLAQYFGPGTRLLVL.

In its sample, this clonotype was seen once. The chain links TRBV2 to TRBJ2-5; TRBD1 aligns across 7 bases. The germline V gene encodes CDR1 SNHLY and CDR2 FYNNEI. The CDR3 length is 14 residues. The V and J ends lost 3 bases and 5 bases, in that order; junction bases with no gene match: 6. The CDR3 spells CASSDTTGLETQYF. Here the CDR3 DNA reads TGTGCCAGCAGTGACACGACAGGGTTGGAGACCCAGTACTTC.

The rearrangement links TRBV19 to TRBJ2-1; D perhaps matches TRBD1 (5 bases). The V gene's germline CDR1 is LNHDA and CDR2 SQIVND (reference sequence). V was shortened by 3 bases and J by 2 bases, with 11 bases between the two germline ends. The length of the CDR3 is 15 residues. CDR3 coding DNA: TGTGCCAGTAGTATTTATTCAGGGACCTACAATGAGCAGTTCTTC. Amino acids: CASSIYSGTYNEQFF.

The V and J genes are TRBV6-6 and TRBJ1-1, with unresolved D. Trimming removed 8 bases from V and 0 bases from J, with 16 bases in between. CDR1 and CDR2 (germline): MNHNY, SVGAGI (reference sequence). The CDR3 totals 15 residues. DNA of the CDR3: TGTGCCAGCTATACAGCCGGGTATTTGAACACTGAAGCTTTCTTT. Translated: CASYTAGYLNTEAFF.

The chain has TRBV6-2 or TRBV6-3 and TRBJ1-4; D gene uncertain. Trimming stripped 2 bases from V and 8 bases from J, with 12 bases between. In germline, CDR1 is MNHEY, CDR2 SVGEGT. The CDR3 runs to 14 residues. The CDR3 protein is CASSYRVEGEKLFF. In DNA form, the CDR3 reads TGTGCCAGCAGTTACAGGGTGGAAGGAGAAAAACTGTTTTTT.

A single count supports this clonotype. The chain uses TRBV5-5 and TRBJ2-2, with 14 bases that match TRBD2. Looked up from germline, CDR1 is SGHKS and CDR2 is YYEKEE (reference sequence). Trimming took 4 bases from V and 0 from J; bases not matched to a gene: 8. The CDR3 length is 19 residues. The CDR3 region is CASSPAGLAGAANTGELFF. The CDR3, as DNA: TGTGCCAGCAGCCCCGCGGGACTAGCGGGGGCCGCGAACACCGGGGAGCTGTTTTTT.

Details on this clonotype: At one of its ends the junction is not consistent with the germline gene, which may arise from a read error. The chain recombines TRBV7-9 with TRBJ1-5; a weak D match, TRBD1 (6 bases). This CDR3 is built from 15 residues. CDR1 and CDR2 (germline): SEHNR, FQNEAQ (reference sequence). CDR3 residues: CASSLDAGRGQPQHF. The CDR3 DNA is TGCGCCAGCAGCTTGGACGCGGGGAGGGGGCAGCCCCAGCATTTT.

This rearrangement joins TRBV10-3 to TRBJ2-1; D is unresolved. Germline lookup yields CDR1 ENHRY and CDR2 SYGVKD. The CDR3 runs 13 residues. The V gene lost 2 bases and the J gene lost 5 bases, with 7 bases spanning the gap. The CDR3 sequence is CAISESRDNEQFF. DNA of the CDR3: TGTGCCATCAGTGAGAGCCGCGACAATGAGCAGTTCTTC.

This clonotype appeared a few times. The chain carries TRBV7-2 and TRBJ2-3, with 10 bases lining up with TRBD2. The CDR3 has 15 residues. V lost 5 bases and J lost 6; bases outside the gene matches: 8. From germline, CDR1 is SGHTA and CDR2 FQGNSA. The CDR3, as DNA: TGTGCCAGCAGCCGAACTAGCGGGGTACTCGATACGCAGTATTTT. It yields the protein CASSRTSGVLDTQYF.

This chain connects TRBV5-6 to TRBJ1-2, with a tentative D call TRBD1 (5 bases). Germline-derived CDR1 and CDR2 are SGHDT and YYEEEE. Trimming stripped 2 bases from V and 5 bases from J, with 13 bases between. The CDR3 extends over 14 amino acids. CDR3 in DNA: TGTGCCAGCAGCTTCCTGCGGGGGACTTATGGCTACACCTTC. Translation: CASSFLRGTYGYTF. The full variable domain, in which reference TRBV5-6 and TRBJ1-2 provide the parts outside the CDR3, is DAGVTQSPTHLIKTRGQQVTLRCSPKSGHDTVSWYQQALGQGPQFIFQYYEEEERQRGNFPDRFSGHQFPNYSSELNVNALLLGDSALYLCASSFLRGTYGYTFGSGTRLTVV.

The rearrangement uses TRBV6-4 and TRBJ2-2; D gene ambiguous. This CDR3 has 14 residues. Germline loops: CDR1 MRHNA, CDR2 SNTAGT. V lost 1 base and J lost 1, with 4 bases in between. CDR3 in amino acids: CASSDLGNTGELFF. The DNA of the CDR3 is TGTGCCAGCAGTGACTTAGGGAACACCGGGGAGCTGTTTTTT.

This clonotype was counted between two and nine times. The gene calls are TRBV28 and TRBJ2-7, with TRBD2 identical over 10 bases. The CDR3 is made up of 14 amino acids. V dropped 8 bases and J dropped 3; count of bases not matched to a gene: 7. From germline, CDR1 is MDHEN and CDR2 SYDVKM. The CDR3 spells CASRERLAGYEQYF. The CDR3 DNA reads TGTGCCAGCCGAGAGAGACTAGCGGGCTACGAGCAGTACTTC.